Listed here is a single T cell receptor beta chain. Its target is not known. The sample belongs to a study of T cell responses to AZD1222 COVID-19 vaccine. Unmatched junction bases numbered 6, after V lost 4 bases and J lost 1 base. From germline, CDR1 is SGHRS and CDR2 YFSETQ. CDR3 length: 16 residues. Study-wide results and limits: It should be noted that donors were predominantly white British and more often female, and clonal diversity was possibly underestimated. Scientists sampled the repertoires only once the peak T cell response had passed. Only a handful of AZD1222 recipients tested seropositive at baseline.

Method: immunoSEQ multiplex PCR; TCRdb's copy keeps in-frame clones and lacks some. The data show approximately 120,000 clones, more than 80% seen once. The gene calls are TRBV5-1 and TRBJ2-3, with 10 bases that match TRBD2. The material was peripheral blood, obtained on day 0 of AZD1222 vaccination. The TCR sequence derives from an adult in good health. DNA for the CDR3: TGCGCCAGCAGCAAATGGACTAGCGGCGGCACAGATACGCAGTATTTT. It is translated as CASSKWTSGGTDTQYF.